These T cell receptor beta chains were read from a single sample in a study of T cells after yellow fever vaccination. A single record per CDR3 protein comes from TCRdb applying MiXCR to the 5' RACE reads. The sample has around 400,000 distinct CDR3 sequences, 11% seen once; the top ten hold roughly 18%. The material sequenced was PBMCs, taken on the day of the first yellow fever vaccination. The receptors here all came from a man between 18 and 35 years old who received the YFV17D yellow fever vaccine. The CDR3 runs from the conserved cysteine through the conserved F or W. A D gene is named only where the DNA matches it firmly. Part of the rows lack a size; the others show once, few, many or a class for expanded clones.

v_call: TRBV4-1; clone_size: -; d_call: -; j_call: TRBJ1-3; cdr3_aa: CASSPDSRNSGNTIYF; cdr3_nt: TGCGCCAGCAGCCCGGACAGCCGAAACTCTGGAAACACCATATATTTT
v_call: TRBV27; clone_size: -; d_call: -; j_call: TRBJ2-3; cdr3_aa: CASNGQSGDTQYF; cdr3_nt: TGTGCCAGCAATGGACAGTCAGGGGATACGCAGTATTTT
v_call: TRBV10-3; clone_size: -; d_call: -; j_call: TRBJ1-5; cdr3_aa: CAISPVGGSQPQHF; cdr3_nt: TGTGCCATCAGCCCCGTTGGGGGCAGTCAGCCCCAGCATTTT
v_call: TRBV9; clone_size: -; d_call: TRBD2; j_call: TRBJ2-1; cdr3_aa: CASSASGLTYNEQFF; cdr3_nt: TGTGCCAGCAGCGCTAGCGGGCTTACCTACAATGAGCAGTTCTTC
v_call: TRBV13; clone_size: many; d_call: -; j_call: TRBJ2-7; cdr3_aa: CASSELGGRDRSSYEQYF; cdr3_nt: TGTGCCAGCAGCGAATTAGGAGGGAGGGACAGGTCCTCCTACGAGCAGTACTTC
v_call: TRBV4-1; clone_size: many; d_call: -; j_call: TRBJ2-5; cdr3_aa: CASSHPGLPDETQYF; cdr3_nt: TGCGCCAGCAGCCACCCGGGACTGCCCGACGAGACCCAGTACTTC
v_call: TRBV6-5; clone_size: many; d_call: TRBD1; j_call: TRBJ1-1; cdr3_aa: CASSYSSSGGSNTEAFF; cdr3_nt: TGTGCCAGCAGTTACTCGAGCTCAGGGGGTAGCAACACTGAAGCTTTCTTT
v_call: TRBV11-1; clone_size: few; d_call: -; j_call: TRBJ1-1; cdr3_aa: CASSAFPGGNTEAFF; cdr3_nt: TGTGCCAGCAGCGCATTCCCCGGCGGGAACACTGAAGCTTTCTTT
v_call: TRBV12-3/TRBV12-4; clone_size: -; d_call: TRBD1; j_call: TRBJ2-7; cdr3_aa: CASSQTGEFYEQYF; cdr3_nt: TGTGCCAGCAGTCAGACAGGGGAGTTCTACGAGCAGTACTTC
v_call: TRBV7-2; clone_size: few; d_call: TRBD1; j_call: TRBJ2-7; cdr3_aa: CASSSTGTGEQYF; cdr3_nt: TGTGCCAGCAGCTCCACAGGGACAGGCGAGCAGTACTTC
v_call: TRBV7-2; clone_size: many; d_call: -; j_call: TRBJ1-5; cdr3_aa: CASSFAGNGNQPQHF; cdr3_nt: TGTGCCAGCAGCTTTGCGGGGAACGGCAATCAGCCCCAGCATTTT
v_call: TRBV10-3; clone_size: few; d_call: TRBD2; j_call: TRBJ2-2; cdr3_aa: CAIRAGGPGELFF; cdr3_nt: TGTGCCATCAGAGCGGGGGGGCCCGGGGAGCTGTTTTTT
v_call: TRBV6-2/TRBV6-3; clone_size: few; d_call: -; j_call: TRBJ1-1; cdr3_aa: CASRLQQNTEAFF; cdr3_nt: TGTGCCAGCAGATTACAACAGAACACTGAAGCTTTCTTT
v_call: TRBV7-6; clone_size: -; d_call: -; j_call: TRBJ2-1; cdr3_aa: CASSPRLTTSSYNEQFF; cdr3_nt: TGTGCCAGCAGCCCCAGACTTACAACGAGCTCCTACAATGAGCAGTTCTTC
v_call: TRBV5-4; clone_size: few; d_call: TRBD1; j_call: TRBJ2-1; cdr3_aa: CASSMDRGSGEQFF; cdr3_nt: TGTGCCAGCAGCATGGACAGGGGGTCGGGTGAGCAGTTCTTC
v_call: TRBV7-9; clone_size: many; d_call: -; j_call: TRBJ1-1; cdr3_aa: CASSDTEAFF; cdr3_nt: TGTGCCAGCAGCGACACTGAAGCTTTCTTT
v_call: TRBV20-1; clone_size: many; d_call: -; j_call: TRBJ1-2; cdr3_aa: CSAPTGFDGYTF; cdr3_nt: TGCAGTGCTCCGACAGGTTTCGATGGCTACACCTTC
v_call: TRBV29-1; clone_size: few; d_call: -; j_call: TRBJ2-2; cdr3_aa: CSVNGLTNTGELFF; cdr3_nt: TGCAGCGTTAACGGACTGACGAACACCGGGGAGCTGTTTTTT
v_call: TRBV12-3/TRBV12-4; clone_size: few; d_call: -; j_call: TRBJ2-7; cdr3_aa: CASTLPGVGEQYF; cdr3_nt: TGTGCCAGCACCTTACCTGGGGTAGGGGAGCAGTACTTC
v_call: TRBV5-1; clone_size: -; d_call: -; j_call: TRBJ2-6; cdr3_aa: CASSSDSTGANVLTF; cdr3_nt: TGCGCCAGCAGCTCGGACAGTACCGGGGCCAACGTCCTGACTTTC
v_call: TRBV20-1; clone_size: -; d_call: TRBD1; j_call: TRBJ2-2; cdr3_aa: CSARVPGGNTGELFF; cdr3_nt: TGCAGTGCTAGAGTTCCAGGGGGGAACACCGGGGAGCTGTTTTTT
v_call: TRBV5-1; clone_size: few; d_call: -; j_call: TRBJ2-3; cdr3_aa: CASSLLDTDTQYF; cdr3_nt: TGCGCCAGCAGCTTGCTTGACACAGATACGCAGTATTTT
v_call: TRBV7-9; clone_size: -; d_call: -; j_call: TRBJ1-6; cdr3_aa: CASSAPAYSPLHF; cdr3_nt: TGTGCCAGCAGCGCGCCGGCGTATTCACCCCTCCACTTT
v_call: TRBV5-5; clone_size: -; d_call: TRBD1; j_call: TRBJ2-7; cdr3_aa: CASSYGQGDYEQYF; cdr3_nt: TGTGCCAGCAGCTACGGACAGGGCGACTACGAGCAGTACTTC
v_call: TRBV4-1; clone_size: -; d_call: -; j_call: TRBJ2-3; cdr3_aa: CASSQGEGGGLGADTQYF; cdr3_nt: TGCGCCAGCAGCCAAGGGGAAGGAGGGGGGCTGGGTGCAGATACGCAGTATTTT
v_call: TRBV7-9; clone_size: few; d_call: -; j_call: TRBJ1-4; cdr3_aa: CASRLHGSTNEKLFF; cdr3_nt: TGTGCCAGCAGGCTACACGGATCAACTAATGAAAAACTGTTTTTT
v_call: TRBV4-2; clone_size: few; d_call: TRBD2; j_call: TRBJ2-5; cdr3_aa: CASSHLAGGAQETQYF; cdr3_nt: TGTGCCAGCAGCCACCTAGCGGGGGGAGCCCAAGAGACCCAGTACTTC
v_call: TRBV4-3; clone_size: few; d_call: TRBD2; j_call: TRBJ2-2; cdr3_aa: CASSQITSGETNTGELFF; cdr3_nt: TGCGCCAGCAGCCAAATCACTAGCGGGGAGACGAACACCGGGGAGCTGTTTTTT
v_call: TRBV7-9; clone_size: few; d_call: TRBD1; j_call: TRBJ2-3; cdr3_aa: CASSPLGGSPDTQYF; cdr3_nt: TGTGCCAGCAGCCCCTTAGGGGGCTCCCCAGATACGCAGTATTTT
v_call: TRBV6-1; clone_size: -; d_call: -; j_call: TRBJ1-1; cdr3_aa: CASIAGTSNTEAFF; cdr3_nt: TGTGCCAGCATCGCCGGGACATCGAACACTGAAGCTTTCTTT
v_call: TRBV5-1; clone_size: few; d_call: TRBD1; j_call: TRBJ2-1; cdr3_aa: CASSSRGRGSYNEQFF; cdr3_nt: TGCGCCAGCAGCAGCAGGGGGCGCGGGTCCTACAATGAGCAGTTCTTC
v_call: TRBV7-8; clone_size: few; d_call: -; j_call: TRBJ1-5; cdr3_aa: CASSLEPGRNQPQHF; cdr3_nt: TGTGCCAGCAGCTTGGAACCGGGTCGGAATCAGCCCCAGCATTTT
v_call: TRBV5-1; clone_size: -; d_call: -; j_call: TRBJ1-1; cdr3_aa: CASRPGTNTEAFF; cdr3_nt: TGCGCCAGCAGGCCGGGCACGAACACTGAAGCTTTCTTT
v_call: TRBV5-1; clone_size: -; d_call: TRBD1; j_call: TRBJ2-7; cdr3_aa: CASSHIDRASSYEQYF; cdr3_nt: TGCGCCAGCAGCCACATCGACAGGGCAAGTTCCTACGAGCAGTACTTC
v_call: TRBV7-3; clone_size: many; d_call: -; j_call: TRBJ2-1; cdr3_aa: CASSQGGGSYNEQFF; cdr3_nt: TGTGCCAGCAGCCAAGGGGGGGGATCCTACAATGAGCAGTTCTTC
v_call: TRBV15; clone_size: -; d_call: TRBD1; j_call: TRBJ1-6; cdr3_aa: CATRWDRVSPLHF; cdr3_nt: TGTGCCACCAGATGGGACAGGGTTTCACCCCTCCACTTT
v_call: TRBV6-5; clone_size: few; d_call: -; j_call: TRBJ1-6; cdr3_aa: CASSFFGRLKSLHF; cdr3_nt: TGTGCCAGCAGTTTCTTCGGACGGCTAAAGTCCCTCCACTTT
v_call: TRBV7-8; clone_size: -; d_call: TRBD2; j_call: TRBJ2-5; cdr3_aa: CASSSGLVQETQYF; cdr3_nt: TGTGCCAGCAGCTCGGGACTAGTCCAAGAGACCCAGTACTTC
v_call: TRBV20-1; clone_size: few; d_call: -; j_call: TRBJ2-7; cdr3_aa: CSAVTPGTSYEQYF; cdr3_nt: TGCAGTGCTGTGACACCCGGGACCTCCTACGAGCAGTACTTC
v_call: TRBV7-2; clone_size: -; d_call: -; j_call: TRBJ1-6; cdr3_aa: CASSLAQASKVLHF; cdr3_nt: TGTGCCAGCAGCTTAGCACAGGCTTCTAAGGTCCTCCACTTT
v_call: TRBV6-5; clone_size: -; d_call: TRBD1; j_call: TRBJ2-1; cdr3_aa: CASSYWGQGADEQFF; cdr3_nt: TGTGCCAGCAGTTACTGGGGACAGGGGGCGGATGAGCAGTTCTTC
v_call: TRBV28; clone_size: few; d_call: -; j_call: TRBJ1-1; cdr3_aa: CASSSIGWSAQTGGGEAFF; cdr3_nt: TGTGCCAGCAGTTCAATCGGCTGGTCCGCGCAAACGGGCGGGGGTGAAGCTTTCTTT
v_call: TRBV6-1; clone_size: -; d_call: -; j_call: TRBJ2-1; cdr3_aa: CASTEITGREQFF; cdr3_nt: TGTGCCAGCACCGAGATCACAGGGCGCGAGCAGTTCTTC
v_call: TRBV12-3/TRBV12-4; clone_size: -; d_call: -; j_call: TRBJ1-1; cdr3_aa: CASSKELNTEAFF; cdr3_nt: TGTGCCAGCAGTAAGGAGTTGAACACTGAAGCTTTCTTT
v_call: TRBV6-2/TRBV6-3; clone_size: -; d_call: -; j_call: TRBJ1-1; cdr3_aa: CASSLDWSGTEAFF; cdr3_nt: TGTGCCAGCAGTCTTGATTGGTCGGGCACTGAAGCTTTCTTT
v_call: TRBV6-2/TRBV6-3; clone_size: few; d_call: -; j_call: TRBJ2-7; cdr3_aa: CASTGASSYEQYF; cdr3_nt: TGTGCCAGCACCGGCGCCAGCTCCTACGAGCAGTACTTC
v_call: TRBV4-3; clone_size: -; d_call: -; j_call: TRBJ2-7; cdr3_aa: CASSQEWETYEQYF; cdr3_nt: TGCGCCAGCAGCCAAGAGTGGGAAACCTACGAGCAGTACTTC
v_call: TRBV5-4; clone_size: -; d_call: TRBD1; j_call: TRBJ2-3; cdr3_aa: CASRSGTGGYGDTQYF; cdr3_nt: TGTGCCAGCAGGTCCGGGACAGGGGGCTATGGAGATACGCAGTATTTT
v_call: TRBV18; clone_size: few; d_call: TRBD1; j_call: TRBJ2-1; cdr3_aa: CASSPPGTGNEQFF; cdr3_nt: TGTGCCAGCTCACCACCGGGGACAGGGAATGAGCAGTTCTTC
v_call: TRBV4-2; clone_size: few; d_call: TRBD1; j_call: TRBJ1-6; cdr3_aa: CASSRTGGLNSPLHF; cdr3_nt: TGTGCCAGCAGCCGGACAGGGGGCCTTAATTCACCCCTCCACTTT
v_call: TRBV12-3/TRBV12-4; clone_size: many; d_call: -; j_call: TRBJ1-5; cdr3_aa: CASSLGSMRLVQPQHF; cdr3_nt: TGTGCCAGCAGTTTAGGATCGATGAGGCTGGTACAGCCCCAGCATTTT
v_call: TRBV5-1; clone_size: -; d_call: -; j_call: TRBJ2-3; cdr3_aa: CASRESALYTDTQYF; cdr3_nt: TGCGCCAGCAGGGAGAGCGCCCTTTACACAGATACGCAGTATTTT
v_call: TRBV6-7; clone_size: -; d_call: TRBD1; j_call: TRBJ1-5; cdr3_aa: CASSFEGARNQPQHF; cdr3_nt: TGTGCCAGCAGTTTTGAGGGGGCGAGGAATCAGCCCCAGCATTTT
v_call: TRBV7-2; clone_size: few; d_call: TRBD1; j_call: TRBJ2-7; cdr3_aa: CASSPRPGQGAYEQYF; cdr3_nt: TGTGCCAGCAGCCCCCGCCCGGGACAGGGGGCCTACGAGCAGTACTTC
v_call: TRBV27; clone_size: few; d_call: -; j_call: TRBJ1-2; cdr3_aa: CASSSYRQRANYGYTF; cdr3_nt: TGTGCCAGCAGCTCCTACCGCCAGAGAGCTAACTATGGCTACACCTTC
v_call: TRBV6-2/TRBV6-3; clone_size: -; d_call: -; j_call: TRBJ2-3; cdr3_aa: CASSPRGAQDTQYF; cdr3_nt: TGTGCCAGCAGTCCCCGTGGGGCGCAGGATACGCAGTATTTT
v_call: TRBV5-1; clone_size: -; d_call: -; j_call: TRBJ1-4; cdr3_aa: CASSRVWATNEKLFF; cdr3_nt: TGCGCCAGCAGCCGTGTGTGGGCAACTAATGAAAAACTGTTTTTT
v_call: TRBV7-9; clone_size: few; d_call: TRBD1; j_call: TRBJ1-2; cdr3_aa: CASSSRTGGDYGYTF; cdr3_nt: TGTGCCAGCAGCTCCCGGACAGGGGGTGACTATGGCTACACCTTC
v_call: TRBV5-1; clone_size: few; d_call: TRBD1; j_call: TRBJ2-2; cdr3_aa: CASSIVGTAGPGELFF; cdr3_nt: TGCGCCAGCAGCATCGTCGGGACAGCCGGACCCGGGGAGCTGTTTTTT